Sequencing of this TCR beta chain was carried out in a study of T-cell reconstitution after alpha-beta-depleted transplantation in children. TCRbeta library construction was performed incorporating unique molecular identifiers. TCRdb re-called the PCR reads with MiXCR, one entry per CDR3 protein. This sample has about 91,000 distinct CDR3 sequences, with 7% to 9% found just once. CDR3 length: 15 amino acids. V was clipped by 3 bases and J by 6 bases; unmatched bases: 3. Germline assignment: CDR1 SGHTA and CDR2 FQGNSA. The rearrangement links TRBV7-2 to TRBJ2-1; 12 positions agree with TRBD2. The receptor was derived from a human donor who donated a stem cell graft to a child with congenital amegakaryocytic thrombocytopenia. Material: PBMCs from the stem cell graft donor, obtained from the stem cell graft. In DNA form, the CDR3 reads TGTGCCAGCAGCTTCCTAGCGGGGGGGGGCAATGAGCAGTTCTTC. Amino acids: CASSFLAGGGNEQFF. The entire variable domain, with the rest obtained from reference TRBV7-2 and TRBJ2-1, is as follows: GAGVSQSPSNKVTEKGKDVELRCDPISGHTALYWYRQSLGQGLEFLIYFQGNSAPDKSGLPSDRFSAERTGGSVSTLTIQRTQQEDSAVYLCASSFLAGGGNEQFFGPGTRLTVL.